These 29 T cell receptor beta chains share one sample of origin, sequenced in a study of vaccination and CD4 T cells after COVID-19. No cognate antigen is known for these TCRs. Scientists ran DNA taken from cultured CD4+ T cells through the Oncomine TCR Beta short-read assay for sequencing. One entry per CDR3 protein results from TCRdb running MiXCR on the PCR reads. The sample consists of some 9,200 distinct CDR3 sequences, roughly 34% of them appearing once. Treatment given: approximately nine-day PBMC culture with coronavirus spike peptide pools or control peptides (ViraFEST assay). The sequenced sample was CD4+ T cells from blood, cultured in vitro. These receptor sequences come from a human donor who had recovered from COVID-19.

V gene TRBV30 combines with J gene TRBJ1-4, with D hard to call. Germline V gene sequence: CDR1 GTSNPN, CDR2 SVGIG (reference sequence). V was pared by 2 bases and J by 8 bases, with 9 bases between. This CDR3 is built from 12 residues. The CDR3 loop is CAWSSRNEKLFF. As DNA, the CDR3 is TGTGCCTGGAGTAGCAGGAACGAAAAACTGTTTTTT. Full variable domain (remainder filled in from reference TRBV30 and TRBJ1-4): SQTIHQWPATLVQPVGSPLSLECTVEGTSNPNLYWYRQAAGRGLQLLFYSVGIGQISSEVPQNLSASRPQDRQFILSSKKLLLSDSGFYLCAWSSRNEKLFFGSGTQLSVL.

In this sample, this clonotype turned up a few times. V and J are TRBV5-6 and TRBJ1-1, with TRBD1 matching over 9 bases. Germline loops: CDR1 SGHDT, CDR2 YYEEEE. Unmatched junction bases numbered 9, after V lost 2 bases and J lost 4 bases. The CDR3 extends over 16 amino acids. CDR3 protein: CASSFGLGQGGTEAFF. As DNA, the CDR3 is TGTGCCAGCAGCTTCGGGTTGGGACAGGGAGGCACTGAAGCTTTCTTT.

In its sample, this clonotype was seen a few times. The DNA of the CDR3 is TGTGCCAGCAGTGAATATGAGACCCAGTACTTC. Its translation is CASSEYETQYF. V and J are TRBV2 and TRBJ2-5; no definite D call. The CDR3 runs to 11 residues. CDR1 is SNHLY and CDR2 is FYNNEI in the germline V gene. V dropped 2 bases and J dropped 5 bases, with 3 bases sitting between them.

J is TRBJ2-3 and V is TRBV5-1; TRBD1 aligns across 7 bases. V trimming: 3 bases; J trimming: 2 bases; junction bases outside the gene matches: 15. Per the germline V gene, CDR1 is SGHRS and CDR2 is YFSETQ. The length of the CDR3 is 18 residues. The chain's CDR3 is CASSSVSSGTAVTDTQYF. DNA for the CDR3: TGCGCCAGCAGCTCCGTCTCCTCCGGGACAGCCGTCACAGATACGCAGTATTTT.

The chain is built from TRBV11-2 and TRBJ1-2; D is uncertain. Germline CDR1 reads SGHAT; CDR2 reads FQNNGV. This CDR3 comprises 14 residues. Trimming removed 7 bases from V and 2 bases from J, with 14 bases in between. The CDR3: CASNLYGLNYGYTF. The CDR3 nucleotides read TGTGCCAGCAACCTTTATGGACTGAACTATGGCTACACCTTC.

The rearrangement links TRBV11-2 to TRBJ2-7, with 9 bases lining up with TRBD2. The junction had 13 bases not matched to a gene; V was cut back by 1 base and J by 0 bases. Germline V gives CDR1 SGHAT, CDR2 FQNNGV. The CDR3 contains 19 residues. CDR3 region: CASSLGRGASGVLSYEQYF. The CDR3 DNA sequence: TGTGCCAGCAGCTTAGGACGAGGGGCTAGCGGGGTCCTCTCCTACGAGCAGTACTTC.

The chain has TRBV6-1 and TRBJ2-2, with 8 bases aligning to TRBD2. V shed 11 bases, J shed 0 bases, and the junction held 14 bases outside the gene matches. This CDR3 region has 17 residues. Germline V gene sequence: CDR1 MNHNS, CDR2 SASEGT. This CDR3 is CAAGGLAGPTNTGELFF. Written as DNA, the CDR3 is TGTGCCGCCGGTGGGCTAGCGGGCCCCACGAACACCGGGGAGCTGTTTTTT.

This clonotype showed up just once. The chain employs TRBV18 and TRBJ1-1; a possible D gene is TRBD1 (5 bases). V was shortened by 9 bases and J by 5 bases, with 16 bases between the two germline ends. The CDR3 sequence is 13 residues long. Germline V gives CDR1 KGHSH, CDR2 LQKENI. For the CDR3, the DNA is TGTGCCAGTCGAATGCTGGGGGGGACTGAAGCTTTCTTT. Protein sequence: CASRMLGGTEAFF.

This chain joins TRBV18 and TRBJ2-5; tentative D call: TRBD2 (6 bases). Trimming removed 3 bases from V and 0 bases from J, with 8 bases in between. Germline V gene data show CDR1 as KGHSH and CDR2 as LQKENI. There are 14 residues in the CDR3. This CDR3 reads CASSPRTNQETQYF. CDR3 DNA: TGTGCCAGCTCACCTCGGACTAACCAAGAGACCCAGTACTTC.

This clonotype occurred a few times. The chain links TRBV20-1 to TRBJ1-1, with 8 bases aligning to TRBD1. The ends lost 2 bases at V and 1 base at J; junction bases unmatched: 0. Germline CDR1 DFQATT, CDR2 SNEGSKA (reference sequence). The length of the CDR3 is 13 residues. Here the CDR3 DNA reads TGCAGTGCTAGACAGGGGGCGAACACTGAAGCTTTCTTT. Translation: CSARQGANTEAFF.

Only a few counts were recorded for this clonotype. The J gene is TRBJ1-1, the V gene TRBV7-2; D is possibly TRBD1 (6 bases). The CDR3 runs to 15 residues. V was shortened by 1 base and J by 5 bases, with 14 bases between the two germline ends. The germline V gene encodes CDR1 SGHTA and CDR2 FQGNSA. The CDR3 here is CASSLDPGVRTEAFF. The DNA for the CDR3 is TGTGCCAGCAGCTTAGATCCAGGGGTTCGAACTGAAGCTTTCTTT. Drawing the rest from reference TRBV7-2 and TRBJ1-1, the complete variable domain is GAGVSQSPSNKVTEKGKDVELRCDPISGHTALYWYRQSLGQGLEFLIYFQGNSAPDKSGLPSDRFSAERTGGSVSTLTIQRTQQEDSAVYLCASSLDPGVRTEAFFGQGTRLTVV.

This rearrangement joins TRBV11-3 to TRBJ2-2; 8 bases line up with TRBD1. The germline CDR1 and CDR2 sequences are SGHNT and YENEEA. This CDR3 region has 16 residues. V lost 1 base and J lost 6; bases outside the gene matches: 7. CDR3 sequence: CASSLGTGRESGELFF. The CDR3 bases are TGTGCCAGCAGCTTAGGGACAGGGCGGGAATCCGGGGAGCTGTTTTTT.

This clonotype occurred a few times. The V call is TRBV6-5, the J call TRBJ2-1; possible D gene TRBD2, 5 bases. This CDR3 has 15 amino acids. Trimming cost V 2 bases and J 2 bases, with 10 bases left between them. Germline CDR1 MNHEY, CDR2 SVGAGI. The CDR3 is CASSYGRTAYNEQFF. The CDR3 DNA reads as TGTGCCAGCAGTTACGGCAGGACTGCCTACAATGAGCAGTTCTTC.

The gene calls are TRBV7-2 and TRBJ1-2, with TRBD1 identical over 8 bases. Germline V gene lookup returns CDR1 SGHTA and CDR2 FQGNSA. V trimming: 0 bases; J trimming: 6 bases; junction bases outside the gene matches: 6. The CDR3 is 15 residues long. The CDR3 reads CASSLAAGGKNGYTF. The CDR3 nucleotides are TGTGCCAGCAGCTTAGCGGCAGGGGGCAAGAATGGCTACACCTTC.

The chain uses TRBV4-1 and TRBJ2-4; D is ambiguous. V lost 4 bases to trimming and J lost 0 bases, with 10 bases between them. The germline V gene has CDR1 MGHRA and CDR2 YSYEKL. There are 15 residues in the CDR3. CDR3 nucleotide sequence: TGCGCCAGCAGCCTACTAAATCTAGCCAAAAACATTCAGTACTTC. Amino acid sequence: CASSLLNLAKNIQYF.

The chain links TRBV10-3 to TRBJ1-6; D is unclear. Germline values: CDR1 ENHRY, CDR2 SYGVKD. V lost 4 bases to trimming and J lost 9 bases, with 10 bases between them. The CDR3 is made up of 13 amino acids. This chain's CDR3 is CAISAKVGSPLHF. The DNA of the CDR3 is TGTGCCATCAGTGCTAAGGTCGGTTCACCCCTCCACTTT.

CDR3: CASSLALDGYGYTF. The CDR3 nucleotides are TGTGCCAGCAGCTTAGCCCTGGACGGATATGGCTACACCTTC. The J gene is TRBJ1-2, the V gene TRBV7-9; no definite D call. The CDR3 is made up of 14 amino acids. Germline loops: CDR1 SEHNR, CDR2 FQNEAQ (reference sequence). The V gene lost 0 bases and the J gene lost 5 bases, with 10 bases spanning the gap.

As DNA, the CDR3 is TGCAGCGGGGGGCCCACAGATACGCAGTATTTT. It codes for CSGGPTDTQYF. The chain couples TRBV20-1 to TRBJ2-3; the D gene is possibly TRBD2 (7 bases). Germline CDR1 and CDR2: DFQATT and SNEGSKA (reference sequence). This CDR3 has 11 residues.

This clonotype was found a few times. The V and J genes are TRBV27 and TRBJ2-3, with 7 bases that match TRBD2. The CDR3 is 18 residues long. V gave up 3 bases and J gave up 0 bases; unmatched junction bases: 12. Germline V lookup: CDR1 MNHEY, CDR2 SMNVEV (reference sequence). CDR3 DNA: TGTGCCAGCAGTTTGTCCCCCCCTTGGGGGGGGAGCACAGATACGCAGTATTTT. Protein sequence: CASSLSPPWGGSTDTQYF.

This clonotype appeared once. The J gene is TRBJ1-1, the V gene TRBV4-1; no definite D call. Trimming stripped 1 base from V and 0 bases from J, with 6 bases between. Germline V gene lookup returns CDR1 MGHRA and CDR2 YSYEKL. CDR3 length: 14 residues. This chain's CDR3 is CASSQGPVNTEAFF. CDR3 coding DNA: TGCGCCAGCAGCCAAGGACCCGTGAACACTGAAGCTTTCTTT.

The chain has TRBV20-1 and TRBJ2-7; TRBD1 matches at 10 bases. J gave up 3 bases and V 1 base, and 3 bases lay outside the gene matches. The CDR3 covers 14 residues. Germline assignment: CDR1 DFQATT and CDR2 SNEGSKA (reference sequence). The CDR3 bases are TGCAGTGCTAGAGGGGACAGGGGAGTCTACGAGCAGTACTTC. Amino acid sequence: CSARGDRGVYEQYF.

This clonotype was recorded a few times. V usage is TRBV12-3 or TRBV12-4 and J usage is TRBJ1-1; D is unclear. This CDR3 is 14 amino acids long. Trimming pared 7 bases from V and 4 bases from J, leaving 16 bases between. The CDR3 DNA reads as TGTGCCAGCAACCATAGGAGGGTAATCACTGAAGCTTTCTTT. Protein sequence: CASNHRRVITEAFF.

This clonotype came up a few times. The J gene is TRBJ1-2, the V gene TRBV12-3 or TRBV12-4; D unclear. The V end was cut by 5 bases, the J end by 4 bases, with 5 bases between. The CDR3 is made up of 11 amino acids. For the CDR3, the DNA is TGTGCCAGCAGTGACGGCTATGGCTACACCTTC. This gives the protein CASSDGYGYTF.

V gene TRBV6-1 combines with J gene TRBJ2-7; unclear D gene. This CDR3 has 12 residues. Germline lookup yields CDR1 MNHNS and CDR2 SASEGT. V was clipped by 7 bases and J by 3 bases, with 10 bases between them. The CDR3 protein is CASISRNYEQYF. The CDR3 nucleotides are TGTGCCAGCATTTCTCGTAACTACGAGCAGTACTTC.

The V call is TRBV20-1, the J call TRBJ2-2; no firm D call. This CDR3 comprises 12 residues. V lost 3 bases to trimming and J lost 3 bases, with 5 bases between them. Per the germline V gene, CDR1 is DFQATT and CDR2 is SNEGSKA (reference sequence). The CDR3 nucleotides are TGCAGTGCTAGGCTGGACACCGGGGAGCTGTTTTTT. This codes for CSARLDTGELFF.

CDR3 nucleotides: TGTGCCAGCAGACTCGAGACAGGCGGCGGCGGTTCACCCCTCCACTTT. As protein: CASRLETGGGGSPLHF. This chain links TRBV12-3 or TRBV12-4 with TRBJ1-6, with D possibly TRBD1 on 6 matching bases. The CDR3 runs 16 residues. V was trimmed by 6 bases and J by 9 bases, leaving 21 bases between them.

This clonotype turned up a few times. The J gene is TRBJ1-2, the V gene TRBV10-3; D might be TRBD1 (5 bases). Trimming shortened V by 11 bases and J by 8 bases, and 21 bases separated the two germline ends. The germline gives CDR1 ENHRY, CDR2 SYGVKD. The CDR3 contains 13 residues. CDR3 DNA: TGTGCCTCGAGGGACGGGTCCGCAGTAGGCTACACCTTC. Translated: CASRDGSAVGYTF.

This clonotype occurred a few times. The CDR3 loop is CASSIDGRPYGYTF. Here the CDR3 DNA reads TGTGCCAGTAGTATAGATGGCAGACCCTATGGCTACACCTTC. The chain combines TRBV19 with TRBJ1-2; D unresolved. Germline V lookup: CDR1 LNHDA, CDR2 SQIVND (reference sequence). V was shortened by 0 bases and J by 4 bases, with 9 bases between the two germline ends. The CDR3 is made up of 14 amino acids.

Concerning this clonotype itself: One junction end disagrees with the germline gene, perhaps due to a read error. For the CDR3, the DNA is TGTGCCAGCAGTTATCGGGGGGTGAAAACTGAAGCTTTCTTT. The encoded protein is CASSYRGVKTEAFF. The rearrangement uses TRBV6-2 or TRBV6-3 and TRBJ1-1, with a tentative D call TRBD1 (5 bases). CDR3 length: 14 amino acids. The V gene's germline CDR1 is MNHEY and CDR2 SVGEGT.